These 5 T cell receptor beta chains originate from one sample sequenced in a study of T cell repertoires in cytomegalovirus infection. One entry per CDR3 protein, called by TCRdb with MiXCR from the reads. The repertoire holds just under 550,000 distinct CDR3 sequences, with 26% as singletons. Sequenced sample: PBMCs. The receptors shown here come from a human donor in good health (CMV status not recorded). Some clones in this sample may be carry-over from other donors' samples.

The chain combines TRBV18 with TRBJ1-6, with D possibly matching TRBD1 (5 bases). Looked up from germline, CDR1 is KGHSH and CDR2 is LQKENI. V was shortened by 3 bases and J by 6 bases, with 15 bases between the two germline ends. This CDR3 has 16 amino acids. CDR3 DNA sequence: TGTGCCAGCTCACCGACGGCCGGACAACTTAATTCACCCCTCCACTTT. It is translated as CASSPTAGQLNSPLHF.

The V gene is TRBV19, the J gene TRBJ2-3; D might be TRBD2 (6 bases). Germline values: CDR1 LNHDA, CDR2 SQIVND (reference sequence). CDR3 size: 14 residues. Trimming took off 5 bases at V and 5 bases at J, with 14 bases between the two ends. The CDR3 nucleotides read TGTGCCAGTAGTGGAGCGGGTAAGAAAGATACGCAGTATTTT. This codes for CASSGAGKKDTQYF.

This clonotype has only a few counts. The CDR3 nucleotides are TGTGCCAGCAGTGATATAGGCTACGAGCAGTACTTC. Translated, it gives CASSDIGYEQYF. The chain is built from TRBV2 and TRBJ2-7; D gene unclear. The CDR3 is 12 amino acids. The V gene's germline CDR1 is SNHLY and CDR2 FYNNEI. With 3 bases removed from V and 3 bases from J, the gap between germline ends came to 6 bases.

This clonotype was found a few times. The gene calls are TRBV7-2 and TRBJ2-3, with D possibly being TRBD2 (5 bases). The germline gives CDR1 SGHTA, CDR2 FQGNSA. The CDR3 consists of 16 residues. The V end was cut by 3 bases, the J end by 5 bases, with 18 bases between. Here the CDR3 DNA reads TGTGCCAGCAGCTTCGCAGGTGAGGGAGCCGGAGATACGCAGTATTTT. This sequence encodes CASSFAGEGAGDTQYF.

The V gene is TRBV10-3, the J gene TRBJ1-1; perhaps TRBD1 as D (5 bases). Trimming stripped 3 bases from V and 8 bases from J, with 13 bases between. This CDR3 region has 13 residues. Germline CDR1 reads ENHRY; CDR2 reads SYGVKD. CDR3 DNA sequence: TGTGCCATCAGTGATGGGCCGGGGGGAGAAGCTTTCTTT. Its translation is CAISDGPGGEAFF.